One and the same sample provided the 21 T cell receptor beta chains below, sequenced in a study of blood T cell repertoires in COVID-19. Produced via immunoSEQ multiplex PCR; TCRdb's table is partial and in-frame only. The repertoire has 110,000 to 150,000 clones, about four fifths of them found once; the top ten carry 1.5% to 2%. The sequenced sample consisted of PBMCs or T cells enriched from blood (not recorded which). These TCRs come from a woman in her late teens or twenties who had been exposed to COVID-19.

The V call is TRBV5-1, the J call TRBJ2-4; 7 nucleotides agree with TRBD2. This CDR3 is 15 amino acids long. Germline CDR1 reads SGHRS; CDR2 reads YFSETQ. V shed 2 bases and J 3 bases; nucleotides not matched to a gene: 5. Here the CDR3 DNA reads TGCGCCAGCAGCTTTCTTGGGGGGGACAAAAACATTCAGTACTTC. Its protein is CASSFLGGDKNIQYF.

The chain combines TRBV27 with TRBJ1-1; D not certain. From germline, CDR1 is MNHEY and CDR2 SMNVEV (reference sequence). Trimming cost V 3 bases and J 3 bases, with 8 bases left between them. The CDR3 totals 13 residues. Here the CDR3 DNA reads TGTGCCAGCAGTTTTTGGGCAGACACTGAAGCTTTCTTT. Translation gives CASSFWADTEAFF.

This clone has more than one count but fewer than ten. This sequence joins TRBV10-2 and TRBJ1-3; D is undetermined. V dropped 6 bases and J dropped 8 bases, with 17 bases sitting between them. The CDR3 is 14 amino acids. The V gene's germline CDR1 is WSHSY and CDR2 SAAADI. CDR3 residues: CASRTLRAVDTIYF. CDR3 coding DNA: TGCGCCAGCAGAACCCTGAGGGCTGTAGACACCATATATTTT.

The rearrangement links TRBV2 to TRBJ2-7, with D maybe TRBD1 (5 bases). The V end was cut by 6 bases, the J end by 4 bases, with 10 bases between. This CDR3 has 12 amino acids. The germline V gene has CDR1 SNHLY and CDR2 FYNNEI. The CDR3 coding sequence is TGTGCCAGCAGCCTGACAGTTTACGAGCAGTACTTC. Residues: CASSLTVYEQYF.

The chain employs TRBV6-2 or TRBV6-3 and TRBJ2-7; 9 bases are a match to TRBD1. This CDR3 has 14 residues. Per the germline V gene, CDR1 is MNHEY and CDR2 is SVGEGT. V lost 4 bases to trimming and J lost 4 bases; unmatched junction nucleotides: 5. CDR3 DNA: TGTGCCAGCAGTTGGGGACAGGGACTTTACGAGCAGTACTTC. Its protein is CASSWGQGLYEQYF.

This chain uses TRBV6-5 with TRBJ2-1; 13 positions agree with TRBD2. V lost 6 bases to trimming and J lost 7 bases; unmatched junction nucleotides: 6. This CDR3 is 15 amino acids long. In germline, CDR1 is MNHEY, CDR2 SVGAGI. The CDR3 reads CASRLAGGPGNEQFF. CDR3 DNA: TGTGCCAGCAGACTAGCGGGAGGGCCGGGGAATGAGCAGTTCTTC.

The CDR3 reads CASSLGTGVQETQYF. The DNA for the CDR3 is TGTGCCAGCAGCCTAGGGACAGGGGTCCAAGAGACCCAGTACTTC. The rearrangement joins TRBV7-8 to TRBJ2-5; TRBD1 aligns across 10 bases. Germline V gives CDR1 SGHVS, CDR2 FQNEAQ. After removal of 5 bases from V and 1 base from J, the junction contained 4 bases not matched to a gene. There are 15 residues in the CDR3.

The V gene is TRBV6-5, the J gene TRBJ1-2; weak D call: TRBD1 (5 bases). The CDR3 totals 12 residues. The V end lost 5 bases, the J end lost 7 bases, and 11 bases lay between the germline ends. In germline, CDR1 is MNHEY, CDR2 SVGAGI. The DNA for the CDR3 is TGTGCCAGCAGTAGGCCCGGGGGTGGCTACACCTTC. Its translation: CASSRPGGGYTF.

This clone was observed a handful of times. One end of the junction does not line up with germline, which may come from a read error. This chain links TRBV2 with TRBJ2-1; a possible D gene is TRBD2 (6 bases). CDR3 size: 12 residues. Germline lookup yields CDR1 SNHLY and CDR2 FYNNEI. CDR3 sequence: CARSVGTSEQFF. The CDR3 DNA reads TGTGCCAGGAGTGTAGGGACTTCTGAGCAGTTCTTC.

V and J are TRBV6-5 and TRBJ1-2; TRBD1 agrees at 9 bases. The length of the CDR3 is 13 residues. The V gene's germline CDR1 is MNHEY and CDR2 SVGAGI. Germline trimming cut 4 bases from V and 4 bases from J; bases unmatched to any gene: 1. This chain's CDR3 is CASSWTGAYGYTF. DNA for the CDR3: TGTGCCAGCAGTTGGACAGGGGCCTATGGCTACACCTTC.

This clone was found once. This chain uses TRBV5-1 with TRBJ1-1, with 7 bases identical to TRBD1. Per germline, CDR1 SGHRS and CDR2 YFSETQ. V was pared by 0 bases and J by 8 bases, with 10 bases of the junction left unmatched. This CDR3 has 15 residues. CDR3 bases: TGCGCCAGCAGCTTGGGGGACAGTCCCCGCATGGAAGCTTTCTTT. Its translation: CASSLGDSPRMEAFF.

The V and J genes are TRBV4-3 and TRBJ2-7; D possibly corresponds to TRBD1 (6 bases). Germline CDR1 LGHNA, CDR2 YSLEER. The length of the CDR3 is 13 residues. Trimming took 2 bases from V and 5 from J, leaving 10 bases between them. The CDR3 spells CASSQKQGDEQYF. Written as DNA, the CDR3 is TGCGCCAGCAGCCAAAAACAGGGTGACGAGCAGTACTTC.

V usage is TRBV5-1 and J usage is TRBJ2-1; TRBD2 aligns across 12 bases. The CDR3 is 15 residues long. V was clipped by 3 bases and J by 4 bases; unmatched bases: 2. Germline V gene lookup returns CDR1 SGHRS and CDR2 YFSETQ. The CDR3 here is CASSSLAGGYNEQFF. The CDR3 nucleotides read TGCGCCAGCAGCTCACTAGCGGGAGGTTACAATGAGCAGTTCTTC.

DNA for the CDR3: TGCGCCAGCAGCCCCGGGAGGGGTGACACTGAAGCTTTCTTT. It specifies CASSPGRGDTEAFF. J is TRBJ1-1 and V is TRBV5-1; tentatively, D is TRBD1 (5 bases). Germline V CDR1 and CDR2: SGHRS, YFSETQ. The CDR3 contains 14 residues. V was cut by 4 bases and J by 3 bases, with 13 bases left in between.

The J gene is TRBJ2-7, the V gene TRBV27; 8 nucleotides match TRBD2. Unmatched junction bases numbered 10, after V lost 5 bases and J lost 4 bases. This CDR3 contains 15 residues. From germline, CDR1 is MNHEY and CDR2 SMNVEV (reference sequence). The CDR3 loop is CASSNHPGGQYEQYF. The CDR3 DNA reads TGTGCCAGCAGTAACCATCCGGGAGGGCAGTACGAGCAGTACTTC.

V gene TRBV2 combines with J gene TRBJ1-3; D remains ambiguous. CDR3 length: 13 amino acids. Deletions cut 10 bases from V and 0 bases from J, with 10 bases between. Germline V CDR1 and CDR2: SNHLY, FYNNEI. In nucleotides, the CDR3 is TGTGCCACCTCGTCCTTCTCTGGAAACACCATATATTTT. Its protein is CATSSFSGNTIYF.

The chain carries TRBV7-9 and TRBJ1-6; D is ambiguous. The CDR3 contains 16 residues. The germline V and J ends were trimmed by 4 bases and 9 bases, with 19 bases remaining between them. CDR1 and CDR2 (germline): SEHNR, FQNEAQ (reference sequence). For the CDR3, the DNA is TGTGCCAGCAGCTATACTGGGCGGGGTAGCAGTTCACCCCTCCACTTT. This encodes CASSYTGRGSSSPLHF.

V and J are TRBV10-3 and TRBJ2-3; D gene unclear. This CDR3 spans 16 amino acids. Germline V gives CDR1 ENHRY, CDR2 SYGVKD. V lost 6 bases and J lost 0, with 16 bases in between. CDR3 sequence: CAISVLAEASTDTQYF. Here the CDR3 DNA reads TGTGCCATCAGCGTACTTGCGGAAGCTAGCACAGATACGCAGTATTTT.

This clone was picked up a small number of times. This chain links TRBV28 with TRBJ1-6, with 11 bases fitting TRBD1. The CDR3 totals 16 residues. CDR1 MDHEN and CDR2 SYDVKM come from the germline V gene. Trimming at V came to 2 bases and at J to 10 bases, leaving 7 bases not matched to a gene. In DNA form, the CDR3 reads TGTGCCAGCAGTTTAATGGGACAGGGGGATCGCTCACCCCTCCACTTT. This translates into CASSLMGQGDRSPLHF.

J is TRBJ2-1 and V is TRBV15, with D perhaps matching TRBD1 (5 bases). With 6 bases removed from V and 7 bases from J, the gap between germline ends came to 13 bases. The CDR3 contains 13 residues. Germline-derived CDR1 and CDR2 are LNHNV and YYDKDF (reference sequence). Here the CDR3 reads CATSHYQGNEQFF. In DNA form, the CDR3 reads TGTGCCACCAGTCACTATCAGGGAAATGAGCAGTTCTTC.

A few counts support this clone. V gene TRBV28 combines with J gene TRBJ2-2; 7 nucleotides match TRBD1. The germline gives CDR1 MDHEN, CDR2 SYDVKM. Trimming at V came to 6 bases and at J to 6 bases, leaving 7 bases not matched to a gene. The CDR3 runs to 14 residues. The CDR3 DNA follows: TGTGCCAGCAGACCAGGGGGTGGGGCCGGGGAGCTGTTTTTT. Its translation: CASRPGGGAGELFF.